A single sample is the source of the 20 T cell receptor beta chains below, sequenced in a study of T cell repertoires in cytomegalovirus infection. MiXCR, applied by TCRdb to the reads, yields one record per CDR3 protein. Of about 310,000 distinct CDR3 sequences in the sample, around a sixth were seen once. The specimen sequenced was PBMCs. These receptors originate from a human donor in good health (CMV status not recorded). Some clones in this sample may be carry-over from other donors' samples.

In this sample, this clonotype turned up a few times. This rearrangement joins TRBV9 to TRBJ2-3, with a weak D call TRBD1 (5 bases). The ends were cut back, 4 bases at V and 3 bases at J, with 12 bases in the middle. This CDR3 spans 14 amino acids. Germline lookup yields CDR1 SGDLS and CDR2 YYNGEE. CDR3 region: CASSPLRTTDTQYF. For the CDR3, the DNA is TGTGCCAGCAGCCCCCTGAGGACAACAGATACGCAGTATTTT.

V usage is TRBV7-6 and J usage is TRBJ2-3; possibly TRBD1 for D (5 bases). CDR3 length equals 15 residues. Trimming left V 3 bases short and J 5 bases short, with 15 bases between. The germline V gene encodes CDR1 SGHVS and CDR2 FNYEAQ. CDR3 residues: CASSFQGGSGDTQYF. Written as DNA, the CDR3 is TGTGCCAGCAGCTTCCAGGGCGGCTCCGGAGATACGCAGTATTTT.

This clonotype occurred many times. The V call is TRBV7-9, the J call TRBJ2-5; 7 nucleotides match TRBD2. V shed 3 bases, J shed 5 bases, and the junction held 12 bases outside the gene matches. Per the germline V gene, CDR1 is SEHNR and CDR2 is FQNEAQ (reference sequence). The CDR3 totals 16 residues. The CDR3: CASSFGAGELSETQYF. In DNA, the CDR3 is TGTGCCAGCAGCTTCGGGGCGGGGGAGCTTTCGGAGACCCAGTACTTC.

The chain carries TRBV5-4 and TRBJ2-3; TRBD2 aligns across 7 bases. The CDR3 spans 16 residues. With 1 base clipped from V and 3 bases from J, the junction kept 8 bases outside the gene matches. Germline V gene lookup returns CDR1 SGHNT and CDR2 YYREEE (reference sequence). This chain's CDR3 is CASSLNAGEPTDTQYF. DNA for the CDR3: TGTGCCAGCAGCTTGAACGCGGGGGAACCAACAGATACGCAGTATTTT.

CDR3 region: CSARDRDRGLAFF. CDR3 in DNA: TGCAGTGCTAGAGATCGGGACAGGGGGCTCGCTTTCTTT. V gene TRBV20-1 combines with J gene TRBJ1-1; 12 bases fit TRBD1. After removal of 0 bases from V and 11 bases from J, the junction contained 4 bases not matched to a gene. Germline V lookup: CDR1 DFQATT, CDR2 SNEGSKA (reference sequence). This CDR3 has 13 amino acids.

The rearrangement uses TRBV7-9 and TRBJ1-1; D call uncertain. The length of the CDR3 is 11 residues. Per the germline V gene, CDR1 is SEHNR and CDR2 is FQNEAQ (reference sequence). The germline V and J ends were trimmed by 7 bases and 5 bases, with 8 bases remaining between them. DNA of the CDR3: TGTGCCAGCAACCACGGTACTGAAGCTTTCTTT. As protein: CASNHGTEAFF.

The chain is built from TRBV12-3 or TRBV12-4 and TRBJ1-4, with no clear D. Trimming took off 5 bases at V and 14 bases at J, with 21 bases between the two ends. The CDR3 loop spans 14 amino acids. CDR3 region: CASSDMGPASSLFF. CDR3 bases: TGTGCCAGCAGTGACATGGGCCCAGCTTCGAGCCTGTTTTTT.

There are a few counts of this clonotype. The chain carries TRBV28 and TRBJ2-4, with 7 bases that match TRBD1. Per germline, CDR1 MDHEN and CDR2 SYDVKM. V trimming: 6 bases; J trimming: 7 bases; junction bases outside the gene matches: 6. CDR3 length: 13 residues. CDR3 amino acids: CASRTTGDNIQYF. The CDR3 DNA sequence: TGTGCCAGCAGGACCACAGGGGACAACATTCAGTACTTC.

The sample holds many counts of this clonotype. The rearrangement joins TRBV7-2 to TRBJ1-1; D gene unclear. CDR1 is SGHTA and CDR2 is FQGNSA in the germline V gene. This CDR3 region has 13 residues. Trimming left V 1 base short and J 6 bases short, with 9 bases between. CDR3 DNA: TGTGCCAGCAGCTTAGGCAGTTTCTCTGAAGCTTTCTTT. Translating it yields CASSLGSFSEAFF.

This clonotype has at least ten counts. The V and J genes are TRBV4-3 and TRBJ2-3; TRBD2 agrees at 8 bases. Germline V CDR1 and CDR2: LGHNA, YSLEER. The J segment lost 2 bases and the V segment lost 0 bases, leaving 10 bases of the junction unmatched. This CDR3 region has 18 residues. The DNA for the CDR3 is TGCGCCAGCAGCCAAGATCTAATAGCGGGAACCTTCACAGATACGCAGTATTTT. Protein product: CASSQDLIAGTFTDTQYF.

V gene TRBV4-2 combines with J gene TRBJ1-1, with D possibly being TRBD1 (5 bases). CDR1 LGHNA and CDR2 YNFKEQ come from the germline V gene. The CDR3 is 15 amino acids. V was shortened by 5 bases and J by 1 base, with 14 bases between the two germline ends. CDR3 sequence reads: CASSEDPGENTEAFF. CDR3 nucleotides: TGTGCCAGCAGCGAGGACCCGGGGGAGAACACTGAAGCTTTCTTT.

A few counts support this clonotype. The chain combines TRBV3-1 with TRBJ1-1; 8 nucleotides line up with TRBD1. The germline gives CDR1 LGHDT, CDR2 YNNKEL (reference sequence). Losses at the gene ends were 4 bases for V and 5 bases for J; bases not matched to a gene: 9. The CDR3 extends over 15 amino acids. CDR3 bases: TGTGCCAGCAGCCTCCAGAGACAGGGGCGAACTGAAGCTTTCTTT. Translating gives CASSLQRQGRTEAFF.

The CDR3 sequence is CASSWTGGTYEQYF. DNA for the CDR3: TGTGCCAGCAGCTGGACAGGGGGGACGTACGAGCAGTACTTC. The chain couples TRBV12-3 or TRBV12-4 to TRBJ2-7; 10 nucleotides match TRBD1. V lost 6 bases to trimming and J lost 4 bases; unmatched junction nucleotides: 6. The CDR3 loop spans 14 amino acids.

V and J are TRBV7-9 and TRBJ2-3; maybe TRBD2 (5 bases). This CDR3 contains 15 residues. CDR1 is SEHNR and CDR2 is FQNEAQ in the germline V gene (reference sequence). The germline V and J ends were trimmed by 3 bases and 3 bases, with 13 bases remaining between them. The CDR3 loop reads CASSFRAVGTDTQYF. CDR3 DNA: TGTGCCAGCAGCTTCCGAGCGGTCGGTACAGATACGCAGTATTTT. Full variable domain (outside the CDR3, taken from reference TRBV7-9 and TRBJ2-3): DTGVSQNPRHKITKRGQNVTFRCDPISEHNRLYWYRQTLGQGPEFLTYFQNEAQLEKSRLLSDRFSAERPKGSFSTLEIQRTEQGDSAMYLCASSFRAVGTDTQYFGPGTRLTVL.

In its sample, this clonotype was seen many times. The J gene is TRBJ2-7, the V gene TRBV7-9; weak D call: TRBD1 (5 bases). This CDR3 comprises 15 residues. Germline V gene lookup returns CDR1 SEHNR and CDR2 FQNEAQ (reference sequence). The ends were cut back, 5 bases at V and 2 bases at J, with 16 bases in the middle. The DNA for the CDR3 is TGTGCCAGCAGCCTCCCCGTAGGGGCCGCCTACGAGCAGTACTTC. Its translation is CASSLPVGAAYEQYF.

This clonotype was observed many times. The gene calls are TRBV7-2 and TRBJ2-3; D might be TRBD1 (5 bases). V lost 6 bases to trimming and J lost 10 bases, with 17 bases between them. There are 13 residues in the CDR3. Germline loops: CDR1 SGHTA, CDR2 FQGNSA. The CDR3 sequence is CASSGASRGAQYF. CDR3 sequence (DNA): TGTGCCAGCAGTGGGGCATCCCGTGGGGCGCAGTATTTT.

In its sample, this clonotype was seen a few times. This chain links TRBV2 with TRBJ1-1, with 7 bases that match TRBD1. CDR3 size: 13 residues. Trimming at V came to 8 bases and at J to 0 bases, leaving 3 bases not matched to a gene. The germline CDR1 and CDR2 sequences are SNHLY and FYNNEI. The DNA of the CDR3 is TGTGCCAGCGTACAGGGGTTGAACACTGAAGCTTTCTTT. Its translation is CASVQGLNTEAFF.

The chain combines TRBV5-1 with TRBJ2-7; 7 bases match TRBD1. V lost 0 bases, J lost 5 bases, and 11 bases stayed unmatched. Germline CDR1 reads SGHRS; CDR2 reads YFSETQ. The CDR3 is 16 amino acids. As DNA, the CDR3 is TGCGCCAGCAGCTTGGAGGCAGGGGGAAGTTTCCACGAGCAGTACTTC. It is translated as CASSLEAGGSFHEQYF.

Only a few counts were recorded for this clonotype. The chain is built from TRBV7-2 and TRBJ1-1; D is undetermined. The CDR3 has 12 residues. Trimming cost V 3 bases and J 14 bases, with 16 bases left between them. Germline V gene sequence: CDR1 SGHTA, CDR2 FQGNSA. This CDR3 is CASSFDLKGVFF. CDR3 in DNA: TGTGCCAGCAGCTTCGACTTAAAGGGTGTGTTCTTT.

The CDR3 is CASSFSVKQETQYF. The DNA for the CDR3 is TGTGCCAGCAGCTTTTCGGTCAAACAAGAGACCCAGTACTTC. The chain carries TRBV7-2 and TRBJ2-5; no reliable D call. The V gene lost 3 bases and the J gene lost 2 bases, with 10 bases spanning the gap. This CDR3 is built from 14 residues. Germline-derived CDR1 and CDR2 are SGHTA and FQGNSA.